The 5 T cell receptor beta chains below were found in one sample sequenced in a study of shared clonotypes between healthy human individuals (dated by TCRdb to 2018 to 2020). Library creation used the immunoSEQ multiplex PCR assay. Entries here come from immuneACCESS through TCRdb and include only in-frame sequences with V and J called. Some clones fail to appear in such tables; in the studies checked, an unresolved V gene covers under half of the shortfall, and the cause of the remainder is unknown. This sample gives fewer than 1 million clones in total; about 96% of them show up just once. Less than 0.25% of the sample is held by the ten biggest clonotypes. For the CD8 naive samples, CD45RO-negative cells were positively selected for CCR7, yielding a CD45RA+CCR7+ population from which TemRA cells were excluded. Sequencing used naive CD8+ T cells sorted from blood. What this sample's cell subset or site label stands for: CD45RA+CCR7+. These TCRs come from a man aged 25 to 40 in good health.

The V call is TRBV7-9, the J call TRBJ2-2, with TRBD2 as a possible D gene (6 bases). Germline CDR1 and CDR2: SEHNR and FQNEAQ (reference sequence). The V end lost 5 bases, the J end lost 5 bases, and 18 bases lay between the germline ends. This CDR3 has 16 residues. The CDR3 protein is CASSPRDGSRTGELFF. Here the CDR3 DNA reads TGTGCCAGCAGCCCCCGCGACGGGAGCCGAACCGGGGAGCTGTTTTTT.

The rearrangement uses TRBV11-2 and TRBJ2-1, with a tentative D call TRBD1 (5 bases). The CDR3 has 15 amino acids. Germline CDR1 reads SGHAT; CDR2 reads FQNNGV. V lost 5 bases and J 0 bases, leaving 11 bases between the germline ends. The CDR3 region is CASSSGQNSYNEQFF. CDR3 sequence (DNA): TGTGCCAGCAGCAGTGGACAAAACTCCTACAATGAGCAGTTCTTC.

The CDR3 sequence is CASSAQSGTSYEQYF. CDR3 nucleotides: TGTGCCAGCAGCGCCCAGAGCGGGACCTCCTACGAGCAGTACTTC. V usage is TRBV7-9 and J usage is TRBJ2-7, with TRBD2 matching 7 bases. V lost 5 bases and J lost 0; bases outside the gene matches: 7. The CDR3 runs to 15 residues. Germline CDR1 and CDR2: SEHNR and FQNEAQ (reference sequence).

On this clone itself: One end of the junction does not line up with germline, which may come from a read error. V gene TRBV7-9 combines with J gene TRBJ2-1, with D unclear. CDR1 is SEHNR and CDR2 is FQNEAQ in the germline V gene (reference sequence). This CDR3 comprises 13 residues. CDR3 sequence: CASSLSPSNQQFF. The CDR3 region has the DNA TGTGCCAGCAGCTTATCCCCCTCCAATCAGCAGTTCTTC.

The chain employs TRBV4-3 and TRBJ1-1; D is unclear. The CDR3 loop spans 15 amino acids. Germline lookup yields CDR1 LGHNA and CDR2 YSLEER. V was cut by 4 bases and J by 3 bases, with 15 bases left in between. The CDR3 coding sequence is TGCGCCAGCAGCCCCGCCCTGGGGAGGTACACTGAAGCTTTCTTT. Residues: CASSPALGRYTEAFF.